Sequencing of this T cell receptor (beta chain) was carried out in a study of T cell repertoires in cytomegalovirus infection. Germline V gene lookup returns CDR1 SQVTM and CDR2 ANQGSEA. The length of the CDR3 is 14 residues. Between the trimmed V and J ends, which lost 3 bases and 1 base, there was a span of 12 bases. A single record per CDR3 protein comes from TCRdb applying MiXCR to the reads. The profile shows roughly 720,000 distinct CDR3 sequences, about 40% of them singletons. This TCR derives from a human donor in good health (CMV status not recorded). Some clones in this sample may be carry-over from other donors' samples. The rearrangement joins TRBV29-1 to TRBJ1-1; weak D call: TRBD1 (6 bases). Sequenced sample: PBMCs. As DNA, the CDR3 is TGCAGCGTTGACGGGGCAGGGGCGAACACTGAAGCTTTCTTT. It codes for CSVDGAGANTEAFF.